This T cell receptor (beta chain) was observed in a study of blood T cell repertoires in COVID-19. The overall study: The United States, Italy and Spain were the sources of the acute and convalescent COVID-19 samples.

Cohorts were assigned according to the clinical history that participants reported. The V segment lost 2 bases and the J segment 0 bases; nucleotides outside the gene matches: 2. Germline V gives CDR1 SGHTA, CDR2 FQGNSA. The CDR3 is 16 residues long. Sequenced by immunoSEQ multiplex PCR; TCRdb stores in-frame clones only, minus some. The sample includes approximately 220,000 clones, about 83% of them seen just once. The TCR originated in a woman in her forties who had been exposed to COVID-19. The chain joins TRBV7-2 to TRBJ1-1, with 11 bases identical to TRBD1. The source material was PBMCs or T cells enriched from blood (not recorded which). CDR3 amino acids: CASSLTGQGVNTEAFF. In DNA form, the CDR3 reads TGTGCCAGCAGCTTAACGGGACAGGGGGTGAACACTGAAGCTTTCTTT.